These T cell receptor beta chains were read from a single sample in a study of blood T cell repertoires in COVID-19. The repertoire was sequenced with immunoSEQ multiplex PCR; TCRdb's copy has only in-frame clones and lacks some. This sample has more than 200,000 clones, with about nine tenths found just once. The sample comprised peripheral blood. The receptors here all came from an older woman with acute or convalescent COVID-19. Both conserved end residues are part of each CDR3. A D gene is named only where the DNA matches it firmly. Not every row has a clone size; where given, it reads once, few, many or a size class.

NA | TRBJ2-7 | TRBV5-6 | TRBD1 | TGTGCCAGCAGCTTGGGGGACAGGTTCTCCCAAGGTCAGTACTTC | CASSLGDRFSQGQYF
NA | TRBJ1-2 | TRBV18 | TRBD1 | TGTGCCAGCTCAGGGGACAGTGGCTACACCTTC | CASSGDSGYTF
NA | TRBJ2-2 | TRBV2 | TRBD2 | TGTGCCAGCAAAGGTAGCGGGGGGAGGAACACCGGGGAGCTGTTTTTT | CASKGSGGRNTGELFF
NA | TRBJ1-1 | TRBV30 | NA | TGTGCCTGGAGTGTACGGGGGGATGTAGGAGCTTTCTTT | CAWSVRGDVGAFF
few | TRBJ2-3 | TRBV7-2 | TRBD2 | TGTGCCAGCAGCTTAGATCTAGCGGGAACCACAGATACGCAGTATTTT | CASSLDLAGTTDTQYF
NA | TRBJ2-7 | TRBV5-7 | NA | TGTGCCAGCAGCTTGTCCCTCTTACAGGGCTCGGACGAGCAGTACTTC | CASSLSLLQGSDEQYF
many | TRBJ1-2 | TRBV12-3/TRBV12-4 | NA | TGTGCCAGCAGCCTGACAGTTTATGGCTACACCTTC | CASSLTVYGYTF
NA | TRBJ1-1 | TRBV6-2/TRBV6-3 | NA | TGTGCCAGCAGTCCACTTCAGGGGAACACTGAAGCTTTCTTT | CASSPLQGNTEAFF
NA | TRBJ1-2 | TRBV29-1 | NA | TGCAGCGTTGTTGTTGGCTTGGACTATGGCTACACCTTC | CSVVVGLDYGYTF
NA | TRBJ1-2 | TRBV6-2/TRBV6-3 | TRBD1 | TGTGCCAGCAGTGACCACGCCGGACAGGGCATCTATGGCTACACCTTC | CASSDHAGQGIYGYTF
NA | TRBJ1-4 | TRBV3-1/TRBV3-2 | TRBD1 | TGTGCCAGCAGCCTCGGGACAGGGAATGAAAAACTGTTTTTT | CASSLGTGNEKLFF
NA | TRBJ2-3 | TRBV7-9 | TRBD2 | TGTGCCAGCAGCTTAGGTTCTTTAGGACTAGCGGGAATCACAGATACGCAGTATTTT | CASSLGSLGLAGITDTQYF
NA | TRBJ2-5 | TRBV3-1/TRBV3-2 | TRBD2 | TGTGCCAGCAGCCAAGATCGGGCTAGCGGGGGGCGGGGAGAGACCCAGTACTTC | CASSQDRASGGRGETQYF
NA | TRBJ1-3 | TRBV7-9 | NA | TGTGCCAGCAGCCCCACAGGGACGGGTGGAAACACCATATATTTT | CASSPTGTGGNTIYF
NA | TRBJ1-5 | TRBV6-5 | TRBD1 | TGTGCCAGCAGGACAGGGGGCAACCAGCCCCAGCATTTT | CASRTGGNQPQHF
NA | TRBJ2-7 | TRBV27 | NA | TGTGCCAGCAGTTCAGGGATTACCTACGAGCAGTACTTC | CASSSGITYEQYF
NA | TRBJ2-3 | TRBV5-1 | NA | TGCGCCAGCAGCTTGGGGCTCTCTAGCACAGATACGCAGTATTTT | CASSLGLSSTDTQYF
NA | TRBJ2-6 | TRBV15 | NA | TGTGCCACCAGCAGAGACTTCTCTGGGGCCAACGTCCTGACTTTC | CATSRDFSGANVLTF
NA | TRBJ2-7 | TRBV15 | TRBD1 | TGTGCCACCAGCAGAGGCGGGACAGGACGTACCTACGAGCAGTACTTC | CATSRGGTGRTYEQYF
NA | TRBJ2-3 | TRBV29-1 | NA | TGCAGCGTTGTGGCCAGGGAATTCACAGATACGCAGTATTTT | CSVVAREFTDTQYF
once | TRBJ2-5 | TRBV18 | NA | TGTGCCAGCGCAGACAGGTATTTAGAGACCCAGTACTTC | CASADRYLETQYF
NA | TRBJ1-1 | TRBV19 | TRBD1 | TGTGCCGTAAAGGAGAGGTTAGGACAGGCGACTGAAGCTTTCTTT | CAVKERLGQATEAFF
NA | TRBJ2-1 | TRBV5-5 | NA | TGTGCCAGCAGCATAGGACAGTTATACAATGAGCAGTTCTTC | CASSIGQLYNEQFF
NA | TRBJ2-3 | TRBV29-1 | NA | TGCAGCGTTGAAGGTAGCGGCACAGATACGCAGTATTTT | CSVEGSGTDTQYF
NA | TRBJ2-5 | TRBV7-9 | TRBD1 | TGTGCCAGTGGACAGGGGATGGGGACCCAGTACTTC | CASGQGMGTQYF
NA | TRBJ2-3 | TRBV30 | TRBD1 | TGTGCCTGGAGTAGGGGACAGGGAAGGGTTACAGATACGCAGTATTTT | CAWSRGQGRVTDTQYF
NA | TRBJ1-2 | TRBV21-1 | NA | TGTGCCAGCAGGACGGGGGGCTCCAGAAACTATGGCTACACCTTC | CASRTGGSRNYGYTF
NA | TRBJ2-5 | TRBV7-2 | TRBD2 | TGTGCCAGCAGCGTTGCCCTAGCGGGAGGAGAGACCCAGTACTTC | CASSVALAGGETQYF
NA | TRBJ2-5 | TRBV18 | TRBD2 | TGTGCCAGCTCACCAAGGGAGCGGGGGGTCGGTGAGACCCAGTACTTC | CASSPRERGVGETQYF
once | TRBJ1-2 | TRBV19 | NA | TGTGCCAGTAGTATAGTCCCAGGGGCTAACTATGGCTACACCTTC | CASSIVPGANYGYTF
NA | TRBJ2-7 | TRBV9 | TRBD1 | TGTGCCAGCAGCTCACGGACAGGGTACTACGAGCAGTACTTC | CASSSRTGYYEQYF
NA | TRBJ2-5 | TRBV21-1 | NA | TGTGCCAGCAGCAAGTTACAGGGATGGCAAGAGACCCAGTACTTC | CASSKLQGWQETQYF
NA | TRBJ1-5 | TRBV14 | NA | TGTGCCAGCAGCCTGGACAGTAATCAGCCCCAGCATTTT | CASSLDSNQPQHF
NA | TRBJ1-5 | TRBV30 | NA | TGTGCCTGGAGTGTACGGCGGGAACTGCCCCAGCATTTT | CAWSVRRELPQHF
NA | TRBJ1-5 | TRBV6-5 | TRBD1 | TGTGCCAGCAACGACAGGGGGAGAAATCAGCCCCAGCATTTT | CASNDRGRNQPQHF
once | TRBJ2-3 | TRBV10-3 | TRBD1 | TGTGCCATCAGTGGCCCAGACAGGGGATTCACAGATACGCAGTATTTT | CAISGPDRGFTDTQYF
NA | TRBJ2-2 | TRBV7-9 | NA | TGTGCCAGCAGCTTAGGAACTTACAGGGTCCAAACCGCCGGGGAGCTGTTTTTT | CASSLGTYRVQTAGELFF
NA | TRBJ2-1 | TRBV6-4 | TRBD2 | TGTGCCAGCTCGACTAGCGGACGGAGCTCCTACAATGAGCAGTTCTTC | CASSTSGRSSYNEQFF
NA | TRBJ2-1 | TRBV6-4 | TRBD2 | TGTGCCAGCAGCTCCAGGACTAGCGGGGGCCAAAGCTCCTACAATGAGCAGTTCTTC | CASSSRTSGGQSSYNEQFF
NA | TRBJ2-7 | TRBV5-1 | TRBD2 | TGCGCCAGCAGCTTGGCGGGGGGGCCGTACGAGCAGTACTTC | CASSLAGGPYEQYF
once | TRBJ2-7 | TRBV3-1/TRBV3-2 | NA | TGTGCCAGCAGCCAAGATCTGAGGGTTAATTCAGGTAACGAGCAGTACTTC | CASSQDLRVNSGNEQYF
NA | TRBJ2-5 | TRBV3-1/TRBV3-2 | TRBD2 | TGTGCCAGCAGCCTCCCTCCGGGGGGCCAAGAGACCCAGTACTTC | CASSLPPGGQETQYF
NA | TRBJ1-5 | TRBV5-4 | NA | TGTGCCAGCAGCTTGAAGGGGTCAGAATCCAATCAGCCCCAGCATTTT | CASSLKGSESNQPQHF
NA | TRBJ2-1 | TRBV5-1 | TRBD2 | TGCGCCAGCAGCTTGAACCCGACTAGCGGTTACAATGAGCAGTTCTTC | CASSLNPTSGYNEQFF
few | TRBJ2-7 | TRBV5-1 | NA | TGCGCCAGCAGCTTGAGGTCGGGGTTAGCGCAAAGCTCCTACGAGCAGTACTTC | CASSLRSGLAQSSYEQYF
NA | TRBJ2-7 | TRBV9 | NA | TGTGCCAGCAGCGTCGGGGCGGGATTGTACGAGCAGTACTTC | CASSVGAGLYEQYF